This TCR beta chain was recorded in a study of blood T cell repertoires in COVID-19. About the study: Sites across the United States, Italy and Spain contributed samples from acute and convalescent COVID-19. Nucleic acid was either cDNA or gDNA, and it came from T cells, B-cell-depleted T cells, or PBMCs.

Trimming removed 5 bases from V and 3 bases from J, with 13 bases in between. CDR3 size: 14 residues. Germline assignment: CDR1 MNHEY and CDR2 SVGEGT. How the authors handled the data: Estimation of nucleated cell counts relied on the amplification of reference gene primers. Profiling relied on immunoSEQ multiplex PCR, and the TCRdb table lists in-frame clones only, not all of them. The V and J calls and clone size come from that table; D and trimming were worked out from the DNA. Altogether fewer than 300,000 clones are present, 83% being singletons, with the ten largest covering approximately 9%. The V gene is TRBV6-2 or TRBV6-3, the J gene TRBJ1-1; D might be TRBD1 (5 bases). The sample comprised peripheral blood. The source is a woman aged 45-60 years who had recovered from COVID-19. CDR3 amino acids: CASSPRVPHTEAFF. DNA of the CDR3: TGTGCCAGCAGTCCCAGGGTACCCCACACTGAAGCTTTCTTT.